The present TCR beta chain was sequenced within a study of blood T cell repertoires in COVID-19. On the study more broadly: Samples representing acute and convalescent COVID-19 were sourced from the United States, Italy and Spain.

Per germline, CDR1 SEHNR and CDR2 FQNEAQ (reference sequence). V gave up 5 bases and J gave up 8 bases, with 21 bases separating them. This CDR3 is 15 amino acids long. Sequencing was performed with immunoSEQ multiplex PCR; in TCRdb, only in-frame clones are kept and a portion is missing. The table shows some 29,000 clones, with approximately 85% occurring only once. The chain recombines TRBV7-9 with TRBJ1-1; TRBD1 might be the D (6 bases). Sample: peripheral blood. This receptor was identified in a woman aged 80 or over with COVID-19, enrolled during active disease. The CDR3 DNA sequence: TGTGCCAGCAGCCCCTCCGGGCGGGGGCGGCCCGAAGCTTTCTTT. Encoded protein: CASSPSGRGRPEAFF.